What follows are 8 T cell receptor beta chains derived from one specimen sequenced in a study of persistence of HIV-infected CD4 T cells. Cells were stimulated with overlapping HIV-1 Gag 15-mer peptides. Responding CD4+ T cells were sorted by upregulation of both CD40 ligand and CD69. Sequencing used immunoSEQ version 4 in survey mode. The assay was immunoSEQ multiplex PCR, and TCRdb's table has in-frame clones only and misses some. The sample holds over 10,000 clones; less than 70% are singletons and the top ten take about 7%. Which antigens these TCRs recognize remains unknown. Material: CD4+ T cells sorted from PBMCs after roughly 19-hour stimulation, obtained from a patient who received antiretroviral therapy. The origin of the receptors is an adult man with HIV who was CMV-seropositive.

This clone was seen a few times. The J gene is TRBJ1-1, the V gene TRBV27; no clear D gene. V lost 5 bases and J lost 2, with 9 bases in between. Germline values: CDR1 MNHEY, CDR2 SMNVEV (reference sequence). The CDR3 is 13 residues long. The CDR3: CASSLGYNTEAFF. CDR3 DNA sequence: TGTGCCAGCAGTCTGGGGTATAACACTGAAGCTTTCTTT.

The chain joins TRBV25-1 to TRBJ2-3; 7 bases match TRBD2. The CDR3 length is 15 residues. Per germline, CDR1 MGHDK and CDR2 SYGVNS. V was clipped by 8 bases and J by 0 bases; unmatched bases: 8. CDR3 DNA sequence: TGTGCCAGCCAGCGCGGGGGACTTAGCACAGATACGCAGTATTTT. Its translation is CASQRGGLSTDTQYF.

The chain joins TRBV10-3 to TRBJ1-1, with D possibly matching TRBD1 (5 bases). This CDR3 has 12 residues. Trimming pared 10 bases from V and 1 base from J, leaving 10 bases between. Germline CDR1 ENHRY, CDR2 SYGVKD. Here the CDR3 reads CATRDGNTEAFF. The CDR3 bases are TGTGCCACAAGGGACGGGAACACTGAAGCTTTCTTT.

The CDR3 is CAWSVGETQYF. The CDR3 DNA follows: TGTGCCTGGAGTGTGGGAGAGACCCAGTACTTC. This rearrangement joins TRBV30 to TRBJ2-5; D unresolved. This CDR3 has 11 amino acids. Trimming shortened V by 0 bases and J by 4 bases, and 3 bases separated the two germline ends. CDR1 GTSNPN and CDR2 SVGIG come from the germline V gene (reference sequence).

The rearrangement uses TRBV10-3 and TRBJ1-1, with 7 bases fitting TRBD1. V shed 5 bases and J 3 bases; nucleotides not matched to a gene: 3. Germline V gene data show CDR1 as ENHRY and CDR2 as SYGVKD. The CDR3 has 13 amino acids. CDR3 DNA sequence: TGTGCCATCAGTTCCGACAGGGACACTGAAGCTTTCTTT. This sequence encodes CAISSDRDTEAFF.

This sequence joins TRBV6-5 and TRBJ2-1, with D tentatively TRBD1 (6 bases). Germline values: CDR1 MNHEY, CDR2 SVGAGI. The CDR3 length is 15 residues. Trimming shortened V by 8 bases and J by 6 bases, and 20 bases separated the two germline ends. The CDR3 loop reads CASSKTPGAINEQFF. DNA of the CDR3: TGTGCCAGCTCCAAAACCCCAGGGGCGATCAATGAGCAGTTCTTC.

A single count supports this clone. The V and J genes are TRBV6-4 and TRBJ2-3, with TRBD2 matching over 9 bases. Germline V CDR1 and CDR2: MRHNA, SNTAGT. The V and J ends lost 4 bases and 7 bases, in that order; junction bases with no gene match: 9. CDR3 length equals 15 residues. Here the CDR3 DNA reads TGTGCCAGCAGTGCTTTAAGCGGGGGGTCCAATACGCAGTATTTT. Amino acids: CASSALSGGSNTQYF.

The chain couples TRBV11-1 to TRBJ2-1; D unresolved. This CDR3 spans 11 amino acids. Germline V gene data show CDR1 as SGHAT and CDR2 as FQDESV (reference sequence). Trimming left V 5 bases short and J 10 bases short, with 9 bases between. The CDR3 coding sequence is TGTGCCAGCAGCCCACGAAGGGAGCAGTTCTTC. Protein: CASSPRREQFF.